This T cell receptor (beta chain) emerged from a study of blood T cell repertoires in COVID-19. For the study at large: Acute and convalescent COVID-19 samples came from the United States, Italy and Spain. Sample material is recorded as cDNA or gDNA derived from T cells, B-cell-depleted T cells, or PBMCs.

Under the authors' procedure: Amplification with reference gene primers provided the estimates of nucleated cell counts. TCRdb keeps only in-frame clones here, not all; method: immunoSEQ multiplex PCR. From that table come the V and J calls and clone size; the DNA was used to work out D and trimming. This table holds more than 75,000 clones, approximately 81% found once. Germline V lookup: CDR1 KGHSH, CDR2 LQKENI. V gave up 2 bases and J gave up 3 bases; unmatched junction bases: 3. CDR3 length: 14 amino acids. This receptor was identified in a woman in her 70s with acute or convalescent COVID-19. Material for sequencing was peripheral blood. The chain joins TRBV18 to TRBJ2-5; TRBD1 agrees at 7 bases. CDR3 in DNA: TGTGCCAGCTCACCAAGTACAGGGGAAGAGACCCAGTACTTC. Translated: CASSPSTGEETQYF. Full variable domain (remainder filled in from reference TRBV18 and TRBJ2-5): NAGVMQNPRHLVRRRGQEARLRCSPMKGHSHVYWYRQLPEEGLKFMVYLQKENIIDESGMPKERFSAEFPKEGPSILRIQQVVRGDSAAYFCASSPSTGEETQYFGPGTRLLVL.